These T cell receptor beta chains were read from a single sample in a study of blood T cell repertoires in COVID-19. Data came from immunoSEQ multiplex PCR; TCRdb stores just in-frame clones and leaves some out. The table lists 150,000 to 200,000 clones, roughly 80% of them singletons. The sample was peripheral blood. Source of these receptors: a woman older than 75 with acute or convalescent COVID-19. The CDR3 runs from the conserved cysteine through the conserved F or W. The order of the fields is J gene, clone size, V gene, D gene, CDR3 protein, CDR3 DNA. The D gene is left open where the match is weak. Clone size is stated in some rows and not others, as once, few, many or a class when expanded.

TRBJ2-7,-,TRBV11-2,TRBD2,CASSLEGGRAYEQYF,TGTGCCAGCAGCTTAGAGGGCGGGAGGGCCTACGAGCAGTACTTC
TRBJ2-2,-,TRBV3-1/TRBV3-2,TRBD1,CASSQASLGRGLTGELFF,TGTGCCAGCAGCCAAGCCTCCTTGGGCAGGGGGCTCACCGGGGAGCTGTTTTTT
TRBJ1-5,few,TRBV19,-,CASSTQGNQPQHF,TGTGCCAGTAGTACGCAGGGGAATCAGCCCCAGCATTTT
TRBJ1-1,-,TRBV5-4,-,CASSPRQDRFEAFF,TGTGCCAGCAGTCCAAGACAGGATCGGTTTGAAGCTTTCTTT
TRBJ1-2,few,TRBV2,TRBD1,CARGAGQAINYGYTF,TGTGCCAGGGGGGCCGGACAGGCAATTAACTATGGCTACACCTTC
TRBJ2-7,-,TRBV3-1/TRBV3-2,-,CASSLGTLYYEQYF,TGTGCCAGCAGCCTAGGGACTTTGTACTACGAGCAGTACTTC
TRBJ1-2,-,TRBV3-1/TRBV3-2,TRBD1,CASSQEGQPYGYTF,TGTGCCAGCAGCCAGGAGGGACAGCCTTATGGCTACACCTTC
TRBJ2-7,-,TRBV5-1,TRBD1,CASSLLRQGAYEQYF,TGCGCCAGCAGCTTGCTACGACAGGGGGCTTACGAGCAGTACTTC
TRBJ2-4,-,TRBV7-2,-,CASSLARTALNIQYF,TGTGCCAGCAGCTTAGCGCGGACAGCCTTAAACATTCAGTACTTC
TRBJ2-5,-,TRBV2,-,CASSEELETQYF,TGTGCCAGCTCCGAGGAGCTAGAGACCCAGTACTTC
TRBJ1-2,-,TRBV5-6,-,CASNRQAVSYGYTF,TGTGCCAGCAACCGACAGGCGGTTTCCTATGGCTACACCTTC
TRBJ2-7,-,TRBV7-8,TRBD2,CASSFGVSGGTGEQYF,TGTGCCAGCAGCTTTGGTGTATCCGGGGGGACTGGGGAGCAGTACTTC
TRBJ2-7,-,TRBV6-6,TRBD1,CASSYVTGGSYEQYF,TGTGCCAGCAGTTACGTGACAGGGGGATCCTACGAGCAGTACTTC
TRBJ2-7,-,TRBV30,TRBD1,CAWSRGGWAGEQYF,TGTGCCTGGTCCCGAGGGGGCTGGGCAGGGGAGCAGTACTTC
TRBJ2-3,-,TRBV5-1,TRBD2,CASSVGGDRTDTQYF,TGCGCCAGCAGCGTCGGGGGGGACCGCACAGATACGCAGTATTTT
TRBJ1-2,-,TRBV5-1,TRBD1,CASSLGVRDRGNYGYTF,TGCGCCAGCAGCTTGGGGGTCCGGGACAGGGGCAACTATGGCTACACCTTC
TRBJ1-4,-,TRBV6-5,-,CASRTGSTNEKLFF,TGTGCCAGCAGGACAGGATCAACTAATGAAAAACTGTTTTTT
TRBJ1-5,few,TRBV28,-,CASSTGTMAGQPQHF,TGTGCCAGCAGTACAGGGACAATGGCGGGTCAGCCCCAGCATTTT
TRBJ1-1,-,TRBV14,TRBD1,CASSQRTGLNTEAFF,TGTGCCAGCAGCCAAAGGACAGGCCTGAACACTGAAGCTTTCTTT
TRBJ2-1,-,TRBV5-6,-,CASSLGRDSQFYNEQFF,TGTGCCAGCAGCTTGGGGAGGGACTCGCAGTTCTACAATGAGCAGTTCTTC
TRBJ1-2,-,TRBV30,TRBD1,CAWRPGQFYYGYTF,TGTGCCTGGAGGCCGGGACAGTTTTACTATGGCTACACCTTC
TRBJ1-5,-,TRBV3-1/TRBV3-2,-,CASSHSGDNQPQHF,TGTGCCAGCAGCCACTCAGGGGACAATCAGCCCCAGCATTTT
TRBJ2-1,-,TRBV7-9,TRBD2,CASSLGTLAGSYNEQFF,TGTGCCAGCAGCTTAGGGACATTAGCGGGCTCCTACAATGAGCAGTTCTTC
TRBJ1-2,-,TRBV11-2,-,CASSLNGGKYGYTF,TGTGCCAGCAGCTTAAATGGAGGGAAGTATGGCTACACCTTC
TRBJ1-1,-,TRBV2,-,CASRRDTEAFF,TGTGCCTCAAGGCGGGACACTGAAGCTTTCTTT
TRBJ2-7,once,TRBV6-5,TRBD1,CASSPTGGRYEQYF,TGTGCCAGCAGCCCAACAGGGGGTCGGTACGAGCAGTACTTC
TRBJ1-2,-,TRBV9,-,CASSVDSNYGYTF,TGTGCCAGCAGCGTCGACAGTAACTATGGCTACACCTTC
TRBJ2-7,-,TRBV10-3,-,CAIRRGLPSYEQYF,TGTGCCATACGGCGGGGACTCCCCTCCTACGAGCAGTACTTC
TRBJ1-2,-,TRBV7-8,TRBD1,CASRIQGASGYTF,TGTGCCAGCAGAATACAGGGGGCTTCCGGCTACACCTTC
TRBJ2-4,-,TRBV19,-,CASSQGLVKNIQYF,TGTGCCAGTAGTCAGGGATTGGTCAAAAACATTCAGTACTTC
TRBJ2-1,-,TRBV20-1,-,CSARAEQFF,TGCAGTGCTAGAGCGGAGCAGTTCTTC
TRBJ1-1,-,TRBV6-5,-,CASGQMNTEAFF,TGTGCCAGCGGACAGATGAACACTGAAGCTTTCTTT
TRBJ2-7,-,TRBV10-2,TRBD1,CASSEQTGLEYF,TGCGCCAGCAGTGAACAGACAGGGCTTGAGTACTTC
TRBJ1-2,-,TRBV18,TRBD1,CASSADRAGGYTF,TGTGCCAGCTCAGCAGACAGGGCTGGAGGCTACACCTTC
TRBJ1-2,once,TRBV4-1,TRBD1,CASSQGQGVEYGYTF,TGCGCCAGCAGCCAGGGACAGGGGGTCGAATATGGCTACACCTTC
TRBJ1-1,-,TRBV9,-,CASSPSPGPVTEAFF,TGTGCCAGCAGCCCTAGCCCGGGTCCGGTCACTGAAGCTTTCTTT
TRBJ2-1,-,TRBV12-3/TRBV12-4,-,CASSLGRRAEQFF,TGTGCCAGCAGTTTAGGACGGCGGGCAGAGCAGTTCTTC
TRBJ2-7,few,TRBV7-2,TRBD2,CASSLVGGSEQYF,TGTGCCAGCAGCTTAGTTGGCGGGAGCGAGCAGTACTTC
TRBJ2-4,-,TRBV7-2,-,CASSIRGGKNIQYF,TGTGCCAGCAGCATTAGGGGGGGGAAAAACATTCAGTACTTC
TRBJ2-3,-,TRBV27,-,CASRKTTWSSVEGKTDTQYF,TGTGCCAGCAGAAAGACGACTTGGAGTTCGGTGGAGGGTAAGACAGATACGCAGTATTTT
TRBJ1-5,-,TRBV28,-,CASSTGSVPQHF,TGTGCCAGCTCGACAGGTTCCGTTCCCCAGCATTTT
TRBJ1-5,-,TRBV24-1,-,CATSGQLGQPQHF,TGTGCCACCAGTGGACAGTTAGGGCAGCCCCAGCATTTT
TRBJ1-4,-,TRBV30,TRBD1,CAWTGTGAAGEKLFF,TGTGCCTGGACCGGAACAGGGGCGGCGGGTGAAAAACTGTTTTTT
TRBJ2-7,-,TRBV6-6,-,CASTLIGGNEQYF,TGTGCCAGCACCCTTATAGGAGGGAACGAGCAGTACTTC
TRBJ2-1,-,TRBV6-5,-,CASSYSPVNEQFF,TGTGCCAGCAGTTACTCACCAGTAAATGAGCAGTTCTTC
TRBJ2-7,-,TRBV6-5,-,CASSYRTTYEQYF,TGTGCCAGCAGTTACCGGACAACCTACGAGCAGTACTTC
TRBJ2-2,-,TRBV5-5,-,CASSLGGATGELFF,TGTGCCAGCAGCCTTGGGGGGGCCACCGGGGAGCTGTTTTTT
TRBJ1-6,-,TRBV15,-,CATSRDPRGSPLHF,TGTGCCACCAGCAGAGATCCCCGGGGTTCACCCCTCCACTTT
TRBJ2-7,-,TRBV2,TRBD1,CASSADRAHEQYF,TGTGCCAGCAGTGCGGACAGGGCCCACGAGCAGTACTTC
TRBJ2-7,-,TRBV7-2,-,CASSQDIWSSYEQYF,TGTGCCAGCAGCCAGGACATATGGAGCTCCTACGAGCAGTACTTC
TRBJ2-5,once,TRBV7-2,TRBD2,CASSLASTSGQETQYF,TGTGCCAGCAGCTTAGCATCGACTAGCGGCCAAGAGACCCAGTACTTC
TRBJ2-5,-,TRBV4-1,TRBD2,CASSQGQTSGRSRETQYF,TGCGCCAGCAGCCAAGGGCAGACTAGCGGGAGATCTCGGGAGACCCAGTACTTC
TRBJ2-2,-,TRBV2,TRBD2,CASRWTSQNTGELFF,TGTGCCAGCAGGTGGACTAGTCAGAACACCGGGGAGCTGTTTTTT
TRBJ1-4,-,TRBV27,TRBD1,CASTRQGHNEKLFF,TGTGCCAGCACAAGACAGGGTCATAATGAAAAACTGTTTTTT